The rows below give T cell receptor beta chains drawn from one sample of a study of T cells in localized non-small cell lung cancer. Here immunoSEQ multiplex PCR was the method, and the copy in TCRdb shows in-frame clones only, minus some. The sample consists of 45,000 or so clones, about 85% of them appearing once. The sample here was PBMCs, taken before any cancer treatment. Every receptor here comes from a man aged 35 to 69 with stage II lung adenocarcinoma. Both conserved end residues are part of each CDR3. D genes are given only for firm matches. Clone size is not always given. Where it is, it says once, few, many or a class for expanded clones.

D gene	V gene	clone size	J gene	CDR3 protein	CDR3 DNA
-	TRBV5-6	-	TRBJ1-5	CASSFRDQPQHF	TGTGCCAGCAGCTTCCGAGATCAGCCCCAGCATTTT
TRBD1	TRBV7-9	-	TRBJ2-5	CASSLVGTGRFDF	TGTGCCAGCAGCTTAGTTGGGACAGGGCGGTTTGACTTC
-	TRBV9	-	TRBJ1-3	CASSVAPGNTIYF	TGTGCCAGCAGCGTAGCGCCCGGAAACACCATATATTTT
TRBD1	TRBV6-5	-	TRBJ1-3	CAGSSTGTGNTKYF	TGTGCCGGCAGTTCGACAGGGACTGGAAACACCAAATATTTT
TRBD1	TRBV5-4	few	TRBJ1-2	CASSYRQGLYGYTF	TGTGCCAGCAGTTACCGACAGGGATTATATGGCTACACCTTC
-	TRBV19	-	TRBJ2-2	CASSIGPRTFNTGELFF	TGTGCCAGTAGTATAGGGCCCCGGACATTTAACACCGGGGAGCTGTTTTTT
-	TRBV4-1	-	TRBJ1-1	CASSTWAVNTEAFF	TGCGCCAGCAGCACCTGGGCTGTGAACACTGAAGCTTTCTTT
-	TRBV7-9	-	TRBJ1-1	CASSLGAGRATEAFF	TGTGCCAGCAGCTTAGGGGCAGGGAGGGCCACTGAAGCTTTCTTT
TRBD2	TRBV18	-	TRBJ2-3	CASSPPDSGGSTDTQYF	TGTGCCAGCTCACCACCGGATAGCGGGGGGTCCACAGATACGCAGTATTTT
-	TRBV6-5	-	TRBJ2-2	CATGRGPGGELFF	TGTGCCACCGGTCGGGGGCCGGGCGGGGAGCTGTTTTTT
-	TRBV6-1	-	TRBJ1-2	CASSEGADYGYTF	TGTGCCAGCAGTGAAGGAGCCGACTATGGCTACACCTTC
-	TRBV21-1	once	TRBJ2-7	CASSKVRDRTYEQYF	TGTGCCAGCAGCAAAGTAAGGGACAGGACCTACGAGCAGTACTTC
-	TRBV4-1	-	TRBJ1-5	CASSPLENQPQHF	TGCGCCAGCAGCCCCCTAGAGAATCAGCCCCAGCATTTT
-	TRBV7-1	-	TRBJ2-5	CASSLTDETQYF	TGTGCCAGCAGCTTAACGGACGAGACCCAGTACTTC
-	TRBV14	-	TRBJ1-1	CASSQATGRDTEAFF	TGTGCCAGCAGCCAAGCAACCGGAAGGGACACTGAAGCTTTCTTT
-	TRBV18	-	TRBJ1-2	CASSPGKQGNYGYTF	TGTGCCAGCTCACCGGGGAAACAGGGAAACTATGGCTACACCTTC
-	TRBV10-3	few	TRBJ1-2	CAISGEGYGYTF	TGTGCCATCAGTGGGGAGGGCTATGGCTACACCTTC
-	TRBV18	-	TRBJ1-1	CASSPVKNTEAFF	TGTGCCAGCTCACCGGTAAAGAACACTGAAGCTTTCTTT
-	TRBV9	-	TRBJ1-2	CASTQGSVLNYGYTF	TGTGCCAGTACTCAAGGATCCGTCCTTAACTATGGCTACACCTTC
-	TRBV15	-	TRBJ2-5	CATSRAATQETQYF	TGTGCCACCAGCAGAGCAGCCACCCAAGAGACCCAGTACTTC
-	TRBV6-5	-	TRBJ2-1	CASSYSDNEQFF	TGTGCCAGCAGTTACTCAGACAATGAGCAGTTCTTC
TRBD1	TRBV29-1	-	TRBJ1-1	CSASTGGNTEAFF	TGCAGCGCCTCGACAGGGGGAAACACTGAAGCTTTCTTT
-	TRBV27	-	TRBJ1-5	CASSFKWEQPQHF	TGTGCCAGCAGTTTCAAGTGGGAACAGCCCCAGCATTTT
TRBD2	TRBV5-4	-	TRBJ2-7	CASSYELAGVLFEQYF	TGTGCCAGCAGTTACGAATTAGCGGGGGTTCTGTTCGAGCAGTACTTC
TRBD1	TRBV5-6	few	TRBJ2-1	CASSWGQYNEQFF	TGTGCCAGCAGCTGGGGACAGTACAATGAGCAGTTCTTC
-	TRBV9	-	TRBJ2-5	CASSPLALRQETQYF	TGTGCCAGCAGCCCCTTAGCCCTCAGGCAAGAGACCCAGTACTTC
-	TRBV28	-	TRBJ2-5	CASSSTPQETQYF	TGTGCCAGCAGTTCTACCCCCCAAGAGACCCAGTACTTC
-	TRBV9	-	TRBJ2-2	CASSQLPDTTHGGELFF	TGTGCCAGCAGCCAACTTCCGGACACGACCCACGGCGGGGAGCTGTTTTTT
TRBD1	TRBV5-3	-	TRBJ1-3	CARRPPTADTGTGINTIYF	TGTGCCAGAAGACCACCGACGGCCGATACCGGGACAGGGATAAACACCATATATTTT
-	TRBV6-5	-	TRBJ2-1	CASSYSRLAEQFF	TGTGCCAGCAGTTACTCAAGGCTGGCAGAGCAGTTCTTC
-	TRBV18	-	TRBJ1-3	CASSPTLQEGNTIYF	TGTGCCAGCTCACCGACCCTACAGGAAGGAAACACCATATATTTT
-	TRBV4-1	-	TRBJ2-5	CASSRGGGEETQYF	TGCGCCAGCAGCCGTGGCGGCGGGGAGGAGACCCAGTACTTC
-	TRBV19	once	TRBJ1-3	CASSKPGVDTIYF	TGTGCCAGTAGTAAGCCAGGGGTGGACACCATATATTTT
-	TRBV6-1	-	TRBJ1-6	CASSGNAGDNSPLHF	TGTGCCAGCAGTGGGAACGCAGGAGACAATTCACCCCTCCACTTT
-	TRBV2	-	TRBJ1-4	CATEQGSGEKLFF	TGTGCCACCGAACAGGGTTCGGGCGAAAAACTGTTTTTT
-	TRBV12-5	-	TRBJ1-3	CASGFKGHSGNTIYF	TGTGCTAGTGGTTTTAAAGGGCACTCTGGAAACACCATATATTTT
-	TRBV6-5	-	TRBJ2-3	CASSLGVSTDTQYF	TGTGCCAGCTCACTAGGGGTTAGCACAGATACGCAGTATTTT
TRBD2	TRBV2	-	TRBJ2-4	CASRETSGGPKNIQYF	TGTGCCAGCAGGGAAACTAGCGGGGGGCCAAAAAACATTCAGTACTTC
TRBD1	TRBV4-1	-	TRBJ2-3	CASSHGQGGDTQYF	TGCGCCAGCAGCCATGGACAGGGGGGAGATACGCAGTATTTT
-	TRBV5-5	-	TRBJ2-3	CASSLLSTASTDTQYF	TGTGCCAGCAGCTTACTATCGACAGCCAGCACAGATACGCAGTATTTT
TRBD1	TRBV19	-	TRBJ1-5	CATGENQPQHF	TGTGCAACAGGGGAGAATCAGCCCCAGCATTTT